The 15 T cell receptor beta chains below were found in one sample sequenced in a study of T cell repertoires in cytomegalovirus infection. TCRdb re-called the reads through MiXCR, storing one row per CDR3 protein. The repertoire holds 300,000 to 400,000 distinct CDR3 sequences, with 8% to 9.5% as singletons. Material for sequencing was PBMCs. The receptor set was obtained from a human donor in good health (CMV status not recorded). Some clones in this sample may be carry-over from other donors' samples.

Only a few counts were recorded for this clonotype. The CDR3 spells CSARRLKGLGEKLFF. Here the CDR3 DNA reads TGCAGTGCTAGACGCCTGAAAGGTCTAGGTGAAAAACTGTTTTTT. The chain uses TRBV20-1 and TRBJ1-4; no firm D call. Germline V CDR1 and CDR2: DFQATT, SNEGSKA (reference sequence). CDR3 length: 15 amino acids. Trimming took off 2 bases at V and 7 bases at J, with 17 bases between the two ends.

This chain links TRBV7-2 with TRBJ1-5, with TRBD1 as a possible D gene (6 bases). CDR3 length: 15 amino acids. Germline V gene lookup returns CDR1 SGHTA and CDR2 FQGNSA. V was pared by 5 bases and J by 7 bases, with 18 bases between. The CDR3, as DNA: TGTGCCAGCAGCCCAGGGGTGGGGGGCTACCAGCCCCAGCATTTT. This codes for CASSPGVGGYQPQHF.

The J gene is TRBJ1-1, the V gene TRBV12-3 or TRBV12-4, with 7 bases lining up with TRBD1. The CDR3 is 14 residues long. The V segment lost 1 base and the J segment 10 bases; nucleotides outside the gene matches: 9. CDR3 protein: CASSLVTGPAVAFF. The CDR3 DNA reads as TGTGCCAGCAGTTTAGTGACAGGGCCAGCGGTAGCTTTCTTT.

Regarding this clonotype: A much larger clone lies one base from this, so it may be a read error. The missing conserved phenylalanine or tryptophan at the end of this CDR3 makes a read error likely. The chain is built from TRBV7-2 and TRBJ2-7, with a tentative D call TRBD2 (7 bases). V was cut by 5 bases and J by 0 bases, with 14 bases left in between. This CDR3 is 15 amino acids long. Germline V gene sequence: CDR1 SGHTA, CDR2 FQGNSA. CDR3 in amino acids: CASSLWGGSSYEQYS. CDR3 DNA: TGTGCCAGCAGCCTCTGGGGGGGCAGCTCCTACGAGCAGTACTCC.

Ten or more counts support this clonotype. This chain links TRBV7-2 with TRBJ2-1; TRBD2 matches 13 bases. The CDR3 is 16 residues long. The germline V gene encodes CDR1 SGHTA and CDR2 FQGNSA. With 5 bases clipped from V and 6 bases from J, the junction kept 7 bases outside the gene matches. CDR3 amino acids: CASSPLGLAGVNEQFF. In DNA, the CDR3 is TGTGCCAGCAGCCCCCTCGGACTAGCGGGGGTCAATGAGCAGTTCTTC.

This clonotype has just a few counts. The V and J genes are TRBV20-1 and TRBJ1-6; D might be TRBD1 (5 bases). V was clipped by 7 bases and J by 1 base, with 11 bases between them. Germline CDR1 DFQATT, CDR2 SNEGSKA (reference sequence). This CDR3 contains 14 residues. CDR3: CSVTGTSYNSPLHF. The CDR3 nucleotides read TGCAGTGTCACCGGGACGTCCTATAATTCACCCCTCCACTTT.

This clonotype appeared many times. V is TRBV7-8 and J is TRBJ1-3; D unresolved. V dropped 1 base and J dropped 0 bases, with 10 bases sitting between them. This CDR3 comprises 16 residues. Germline V CDR1 and CDR2: SGHVS, FQNEAQ. CDR3 amino acids: CASSLGGSLSGNTIYF. In DNA, the CDR3 is TGTGCCAGCAGCTTAGGAGGGTCTCTCTCTGGAAACACCATATATTTT.

The rearrangement links TRBV28 to TRBJ2-7; the match to TRBD2 covers 9 bases. The J segment lost 2 bases and the V segment lost 2 bases, leaving 7 bases of the junction unmatched. The length of the CDR3 is 16 residues. Germline loops: CDR1 MDHEN, CDR2 SYDVKM. For the CDR3, the DNA is TGTGCCAGCAGTTTAAGTTGGCGGGAGGGCACCTACGAGCAGTACTTC. It specifies CASSLSWREGTYEQYF.

This clonotype was seen at least ten times. The chain has TRBV27 and TRBJ2-4, with TRBD1 as a possible D gene (6 bases). The V gene lost 6 bases and the J gene lost 13 bases, with 16 bases spanning the gap. The CDR3 runs to 12 residues. The germline CDR1 and CDR2 sequences are MNHEY and SMNVEV (reference sequence). Here the CDR3 DNA reads TGTGCCAGCAGCCCACTCCCGGGACAACAGTACTTC. Translation: CASSPLPGQQYF.

In this sample, this clonotype turned up many times. V and J are TRBV6-2 or TRBV6-3 and TRBJ1-1; 7 bases agree with TRBD1. Germline V gives CDR1 MNHEY, CDR2 SVGEGT. Trimming cost V 2 bases and J 2 bases; bases outside gene matches: 8. This CDR3 contains 16 residues. Here the CDR3 reads CASSYTRQGRNTEAFF. CDR3 nucleotides: TGTGCCAGCAGTTACACACGACAGGGCCGCAACACTGAAGCTTTCTTT.

This clonotype was observed a handful of times. The J gene is TRBJ1-5, the V gene TRBV30, with 8 positions matching TRBD1. From germline, CDR1 is GTSNPN and CDR2 SVGIG (reference sequence). V was clipped by 3 bases and J by 2 bases; unmatched bases: 6. The CDR3 is 15 amino acids. The CDR3 loop reads CAWSWAGGGNQPQHF. DNA for the CDR3: TGTGCCTGGAGCTGGGCAGGGGGCGGCAATCAGCCCCAGCATTTT.

This clonotype appeared many times. The chain carries TRBV4-1 and TRBJ2-5; D gene uncertain. The CDR3 sequence is 14 residues long. Trimming removed 3 bases from V and 4 bases from J, with 12 bases in between. In germline, CDR1 is MGHRA, CDR2 YSYEKL. The CDR3 nucleotides read TGCGCCAGCAGCCAGCCGGACCGGGCAGAGACCCAGTACTTC. It encodes CASSQPDRAETQYF.

The chain recombines TRBV28 with TRBJ1-2; the match to TRBD1 covers 7 bases. This CDR3 spans 17 amino acids. Germline assignment: CDR1 MDHEN and CDR2 SYDVKM. After removal of 8 bases from V and 0 bases from J, the junction contained 15 bases not matched to a gene. The CDR3 bases are TGTGCCAGCCAAGGATCTACAGGGGAACCCTCTAACTATGGCTACACCTTC. Protein: CASQGSTGEPSNYGYTF.

This clonotype was detected many times. V is TRBV28 and J is TRBJ2-7; 14 nucleotides agree with TRBD2. The CDR3 is 15 residues long. CDR1 and CDR2 (germline): MDHEN, SYDVKM. J was trimmed by 6 bases and V by 5 bases; bases with no gene match: 6. DNA of the CDR3: TGTGCCAGCAGTAGGGGGACTAGCGGGAGATCCGAGCAGTACTTC. Amino acids: CASSRGTSGRSEQYF.

This clonotype was detected many times. This chain connects TRBV7-8 to TRBJ2-3; 7 positions match TRBD2. This CDR3 contains 16 residues. CDR1 and CDR2 (germline): SGHVS, FQNEAQ. J was trimmed by 5 bases and V by 1 base; bases with no gene match: 9. Here the CDR3 reads CASSLVWEGRGDTQYF. DNA of the CDR3: TGTGCCAGCAGCTTAGTGTGGGAGGGCCGGGGAGATACGCAGTATTTT.